The 14 T cell receptor beta chains below were found in one sample sequenced in a study of T cells in Graves' hyperthyroidism and ophthalmopathy. Authors of the study amplified TCR beta CDR3 regions from RNA transcripts. RT-PCR in the first round (using the HTBI primer set) targeted the TCR CDR3. TCRdb fed the multiplex PCR reads into MiXCR, producing one record per CDR3 protein. This repertoire shows over 700,000 distinct CDR3 sequences, around 19% found once; its top ten account for approximately 15%. The material sequenced was blood. All receptors derive from a woman aged 45-59 years with Graves' hyperthyroidism that later progressed to Graves' ophthalmopathy.

This clonotype was seen many times. The chain employs TRBV6-1 and TRBJ1-2, with unresolved D. The CDR3 consists of 13 residues. Trimming left V 8 bases short and J 4 bases short, with 14 bases between. Looked up from germline, CDR1 is MNHNS and CDR2 is SASEGT. CDR3 protein: CASGRETSYGYTF. The CDR3 DNA sequence: TGTGCCAGCGGACGGGAGACGAGCTATGGCTACACCTTC.

This clonotype has at least ten counts. The genes are TRBV12-3 or TRBV12-4 and TRBJ2-7; perhaps D is TRBD1 or TRBD2 (5 bases each). Between the trimmed V and J ends, which lost 6 bases and 3 bases, there was a span of 18 bases. CDR3 length: 15 amino acids. CDR3 nucleotide sequence: TGTGCCAGCAGCATTCACGGGACGGGCAACTACGAGCAGTACTTC. Amino acids: CASSIHGTGNYEQYF.

This clonotype was counted at least ten times. The rearrangement links TRBV5-1 to TRBJ2-5; D is undetermined. Between the trimmed V and J ends, which lost 0 bases and 4 bases, there was a span of 13 bases. In germline, CDR1 is SGHRS, CDR2 YFSETQ. The CDR3 sequence is 15 residues long. The CDR3 DNA follows: TGCGCCAGCAGCTTGGAACCAGTCCCGGGAGAGACCCAGTACTTC. Encoded protein: CASSLEPVPGETQYF.

This clonotype has only a few counts. V usage is TRBV6-9 and J usage is TRBJ1-2; 8 nucleotides line up with TRBD1. Germline CDR1 reads MNHGY; CDR2 reads SVAAGI. The CDR3 totals 16 residues. V lost 4 bases to trimming and J lost 4 bases; unmatched junction nucleotides: 11. The CDR3 DNA reads TGTGCCAGCAGTTTAACGGGACAGGTACGGGGCTATGGCTACACCTTC. Its protein product is CASSLTGQVRGYGYTF.

At least ten counts were recorded for this clonotype. This chain uses TRBV3-1 with TRBJ1-2, with 8 bases fitting TRBD1. Germline lookup yields CDR1 LGHDT and CDR2 YNNKEL (reference sequence). The CDR3 sequence is 16 residues long. J gave up 8 bases and V 5 bases, and 16 bases lay outside the gene matches. This CDR3 is CASSFAAQGAFEGYTF. In nucleotides, the CDR3 is TGTGCCAGCAGCTTCGCCGCCCAGGGGGCATTCGAAGGCTACACCTTC.

This clonotype was counted a few times. This chain joins TRBV20-1 and TRBJ2-5; tentative D call: TRBD2 (6 bases). Trimming cost V 5 bases and J 4 bases, with 20 bases left between them. Germline CDR1 and CDR2: DFQATT and SNEGSKA (reference sequence). The CDR3 is 15 residues long. Written as DNA, the CDR3 is TGCAGTGCTTTGCGTCTGCTCCGGCGGGGAGAGACCCAGTACTTC. Translation gives CSALRLLRRGETQYF.

Ten or more counts support this clonotype. V and J are TRBV3-1 and TRBJ1-2, with D unclear. The V and J ends lost 0 bases and 4 bases respectively, with 15 bases between them. The CDR3 spans 16 residues. Germline V CDR1 and CDR2: LGHDT, YNNKEL (reference sequence). CDR3 nucleotide sequence: TGTGCCAGCAGCCAAGATTTGGCGGCTACAGTCTATGGCTACACCTTC. This gives the protein CASSQDLAATVYGYTF. The full variable domain, completed using reference TRBV3-1 and TRBJ1-2, is DTAVSQTPKYLVTQMGNDKSIKCEQNLGHDTMYWYKQDSKKFLKIMFSYNNKELIINETVPNRFSPKSPDKAHLNLHINSLELGDSAVYFCASSQDLAATVYGYTFGSGTRLTVV.

The sample holds many counts of this clonotype. The chain is built from TRBV7-2 and TRBJ2-5; 8 bases map to TRBD1. This CDR3 is built from 13 residues. V lost 5 bases and J lost 8; bases outside the gene matches: 7. The V gene's germline CDR1 is SGHTA and CDR2 FQGNSA. This CDR3 is CASSGWTGKTQYF. In DNA, the CDR3 is TGTGCCAGCAGCGGTTGGACAGGGAAAACCCAGTACTTC.

This clonotype was recorded a few times. In DNA, the CDR3 is TGCGCCAGCAGCCTACAAGTAGGGGCGAGCAATCAGCCCCAGCATTTT. This gives the protein CASSLQVGASNQPQHF. This chain links TRBV4-1 with TRBJ1-5; a weak D match, TRBD1 (5 bases). Trimming removed 4 bases at V and 1 base at J, with 14 bases between. Germline loops: CDR1 MGHRA, CDR2 YSYEKL. This CDR3 is built from 16 residues.

This sequence joins TRBV11-2 and TRBJ1-5; no definite D call. Germline CDR1 is SGHAT and CDR2 is FQNNGV. V gave up 5 bases and J gave up 5 bases, with 22 bases separating them. CDR3 length equals 17 residues. CDR3 bases: TGTGCCAGCAGCAGGTTGAGGACCTACGATCAGTATCAGCCCCAGCATTTT. Its protein is CASSRLRTYDQYQPQHF.

This clonotype has a handful of counts. Relative to the germline gene, one junction end is altered; a read error may explain this. CDR3 nucleotides: TGTGCCAACAGCCCCAGGGGGGGGGCTGCGTCCGGGGAGCTGTTTTTT. Translated: CANSPRGGAASGELFF. The genes are TRBV7-3 and TRBJ2-2; D may be TRBD1 or TRBD2 (7 bases each). The CDR3 has 16 amino acids. The germline CDR1 and CDR2 sequences are SGHTA and FQGTGA.

This clonotype was observed at least ten times. The chain has TRBV20-1 and TRBJ1-1, with 11 bases lining up with TRBD1. The CDR3 totals 13 residues. Germline CDR1 and CDR2: DFQATT and SNEGSKA (reference sequence). V lost 1 base and J lost 8; bases outside the gene matches: 3. The CDR3, as DNA: TGCAGTGCTAGAGGGGACAGGGGGTCCGAAGCTTTCTTT. This translates into CSARGDRGSEAFF.

This clonotype was detected only a few times. One end of the junction fails to match germline, which may point to a read error. The gene calls are TRBV5-4 and TRBJ2-1; D perhaps matches TRBD1 (5 bases). This CDR3 region has 13 residues. Per the germline V gene, CDR1 is SGHNT and CDR2 is YYREEE (reference sequence). The DNA of the CDR3 is TGTGCCAGCAGCTTAACGGCGGACAAAGAGCAGTTCTTC. Its protein product is CASSLTADKEQFF.

The V call is TRBV6-1, the J call TRBJ2-2; 9 bases match TRBD1. CDR3 length: 15 residues. Germline CDR1 is MNHNS and CDR2 is SASEGT. V was clipped by 7 bases and J by 4 bases; unmatched bases: 7. CDR3 sequence: CASMNRDRATGELFF. CDR3 DNA sequence: TGTGCCAGCATGAACCGGGACAGGGCCACCGGGGAGCTGTTTTTT.